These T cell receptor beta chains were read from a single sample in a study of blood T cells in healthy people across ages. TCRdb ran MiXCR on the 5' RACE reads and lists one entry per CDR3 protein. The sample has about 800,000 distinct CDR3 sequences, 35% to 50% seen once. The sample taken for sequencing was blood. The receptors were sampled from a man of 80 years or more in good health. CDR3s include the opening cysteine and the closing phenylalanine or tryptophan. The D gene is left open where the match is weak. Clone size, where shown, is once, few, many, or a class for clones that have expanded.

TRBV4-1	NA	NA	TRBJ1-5	CASSPSDRLGNQPQHF	TGCGCCAGCAGCCCATCCGACAGGCTGGGCAATCAGCCCCAGCATTTT
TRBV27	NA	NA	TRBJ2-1	CASSLSYRGNEQFF	TGTGCCAGCAGTTTATCGTATCGGGGAAATGAGCAGTTCTTC
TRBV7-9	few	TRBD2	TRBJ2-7	CASGFLAASYEQYF	TGTGCCAGCGGCTTCCTAGCGGCCTCCTACGAGCAGTACTTC
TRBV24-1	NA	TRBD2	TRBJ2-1	CATSDPSGGNNEQFF	TGTGCCACCAGTGATCCCAGCGGGGGGAACAATGAGCAGTTCTTC
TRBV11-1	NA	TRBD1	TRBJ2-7	CASSHNVGTGDDEQYF	TGTGCCAGCAGCCACAATGTGGGGACAGGGGACGACGAGCAGTACTTC
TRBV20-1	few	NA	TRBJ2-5	CSARVTGRETQYF	TGCAGTGCTAGAGTTACAGGGAGGGAGACCCAGTACTTC
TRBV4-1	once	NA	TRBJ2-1	CASSQENYNEQFF	TGCGCCAGCAGCCAAGAGAATTACAATGAGCAGTTCTTC
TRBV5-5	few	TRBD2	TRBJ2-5	CASSLVRTSGETQYF	TGTGCCAGCAGCTTGGTTCGGACTAGCGGTGAGACCCAGTACTTC
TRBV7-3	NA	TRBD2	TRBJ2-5	CASSLRVGLAEETQYF	TGTGCCAGCAGCTTAAGGGTCGGGCTAGCGGAAGAGACCCAGTACTTC
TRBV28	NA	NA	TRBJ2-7	CACSQGGAYEQYF	TGTGCCTGCAGCCAAGGGGGGGCCTACGAGCAGTACTTC
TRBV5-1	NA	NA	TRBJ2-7	CASSFRGAKYEQYF	TGCGCCAGCAGCTTTAGGGGGGCGAAGTACGAGCAGTACTTC
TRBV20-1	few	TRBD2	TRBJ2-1	CSASARPGLAGGSYNEQFF	TGCAGTGCTAGTGCGAGGCCGGGACTAGCGGGAGGATCATACAATGAGCAGTTCTTC
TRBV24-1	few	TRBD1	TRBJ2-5	CATSDPGQKGGETQYF	TGTGCCACCAGTGATCCGGGACAGAAGGGCGGAGAGACCCAGTACTTC